Below, 6 T cell receptor beta chains from the same sample are listed, as sequenced in a study of blood T cell repertoires in COVID-19. Clones were sequenced by immunoSEQ multiplex PCR, and TCRdb holds only the in-frame ones, with some missing. This sample has roughly 180,000 clones, with over 70% found just once. The material sequenced was peripheral blood. The origin of the receptors is a middle-aged woman with COVID-19, enrolled during active disease.

This chain joins TRBV6-5 and TRBJ1-2; D perhaps matches TRBD1 (6 bases). CDR1 is MNHEY, CDR2 SVGAGI, per germline. The CDR3 has 12 residues. Between the trimmed V and J ends, which lost 6 bases and 6 bases, there was a span of 11 bases. CDR3 in DNA: TGTGCCAGCAGGCCCCCAGGGGATGGCTACACCTTC. This gives the protein CASRPPGDGYTF.

This clone has only a few counts. The chain combines TRBV6-5 with TRBJ1-1, with a weak D call TRBD1 (5 bases). CDR3 length equals 13 residues. Trimming took off 6 bases at V and 6 bases at J, with 14 bases between the two ends. Germline V gene sequence: CDR1 MNHEY, CDR2 SVGAGI. DNA of the CDR3: TGTGCCAGCAGAAGCAGGGAATCCCCTGAAGCTTTCTTT. It translates to CASRSRESPEAFF.

The chain combines TRBV5-6 with TRBJ1-1, with D unclear. The germline CDR1 and CDR2 sequences are SGHDT and YYEEEE. There are 14 residues in the CDR3. The V and J ends lost 2 bases and 1 base respectively, with 9 bases between them. CDR3 amino acids: CASSFYRRNTEAFF. In DNA form, the CDR3 reads TGTGCCAGCAGCTTTTATCGTAGGAACACTGAAGCTTTCTTT.

In nucleotides, the CDR3 is TGTGCCAGCAGCCAAACTCCCTCAGGGTTGTCTGGGCATATGAACACTGAAGCTTTCTTT. Translated: CASSQTPSGLSGHMNTEAFF. The chain joins TRBV2 to TRBJ1-1, with a tentative D call TRBD1 (5 bases). The V gene's germline CDR1 is SNHLY and CDR2 FYNNEI. The V gene lost 6 bases and the J gene lost 0 bases, with 29 bases spanning the gap. This CDR3 has 20 amino acids. The full variable domain, in which reference TRBV2 and TRBJ1-1 provide the parts outside the CDR3, is EPEVTQTPSHQVTQMGQEVILRCVPISNHLYFYWYRQILGQKVEFLVSFYNNEISEKSEIFDDQFSVERPDGSNFTLKIRSTKLEDSAMYFCASSQTPSGLSGHMNTEAFFGQGTRLTVV.

This clone was recorded once. The chain has TRBV4-1 and TRBJ1-1, with D perhaps TRBD1 (6 bases). The CDR3 has 14 amino acids. V gave up 3 bases and J gave up 5 bases, with 13 bases separating them. The germline CDR1 and CDR2 sequences are MGHRA and YSYEKL. The CDR3, as DNA: TGCGCCAGCAGCCAGAGCGTGAGGGGGACTGAAGCTTTCTTT. Protein product: CASSQSVRGTEAFF.

The rearrangement links TRBV5-1 to TRBJ1-6, with 7 bases that match TRBD1. This CDR3 region has 18 residues. V gave up 1 base and J gave up 5 bases; unmatched junction bases: 12. The germline CDR1 and CDR2 sequences are SGHRS and YFSETQ. The CDR3 DNA follows: TGCGCCAGCAGCTTGACCGATTCCGGGACAGCCGATAATTCACCCCTCCACTTT. This gives the protein CASSLTDSGTADNSPLHF.